One sample yielded the 5 T cell receptor beta chains listed below, sequenced in a study of human T cells and chemical hapten exposure. Sample time point: patch test 3, about 24 weeks after DPC sensitization. Treatment noted: therapeutic diphenylcyclopropenone sensitization with weekly scalp DPC. TCRdb called the RACE reads again in MiXCR, with one record for every CDR3 protein. The table lists some 170,000 distinct CDR3 sequences, about a quarter of them singletons. Material: whole blood, obtained in connection with sensitization to the hapten diphenylcyclopropenone (DPC). The origin of the receptors is a woman aged 18-35 years with alopecia areata. Some clones in this sample may be carry-over from other donors' samples.

The chain recombines TRBV5-6 with TRBJ2-2, with D uncertain. Germline V CDR1 and CDR2: SGHDT, YYEEEE. This CDR3 region has 16 residues. V lost 4 bases, J lost 0 bases, and 13 bases lay in between. CDR3 nucleotides: TGTGCCAGCAGCCCGGTGGGCCGAGCGAACACCGGGGAGCTGTTTTTT. It specifies CASSPVGRANTGELFF. Based on the CDR3 plus reference TRBV5-6 and TRBJ2-2, the full variable domain is DAGVTQSPTHLIKTRGQQVTLRCSPKSGHDTVSWYQQALGQGPQFIFQYYEEEERQRGNFPDRFSGHQFPNYSSELNVNALLLGDSALYLCASSPVGRANTGELFFGEGSRLTVL.

The rearrangement uses TRBV4-3 and TRBJ2-4; TRBD2 might be the D (6 bases). V lost 0 bases and J 4 bases, leaving 13 bases between the germline ends. CDR1 LGHNA and CDR2 YSLEER come from the germline V gene. The CDR3 totals 16 residues. For the CDR3, the DNA is TGCGCCAGCAGCCAAGATGCGGGGCGTCCTAAAAACATTCAGTACTTC. Its translation: CASSQDAGRPKNIQYF.

This clonotype was picked up a small number of times. The chain employs TRBV20-1 and TRBJ2-7, with 8 bases matching TRBD2. CDR1 and CDR2 from the germline V gene are DFQATT and SNEGSKA (reference sequence). The CDR3 consists of 17 residues. V shed 3 bases and J 2 bases; nucleotides not matched to a gene: 15. The CDR3 spells CSARGDLRPGLAYEQYF. The CDR3 coding sequence is TGCAGTGCTAGGGGGGACCTAAGACCGGGACTAGCCTACGAGCAGTACTTC.

J is TRBJ2-1 and V is TRBV29-1; TRBD2 matches at 7 bases. CDR3 length: 15 residues. CDR1 is SQVTM and CDR2 is ANQGSEA in the germline V gene. V was clipped by 8 bases and J by 0 bases; unmatched bases: 10. This CDR3 reads CSLLAADYSYNEQFF. In DNA form, the CDR3 reads TGCAGCCTGCTAGCGGCAGACTACTCCTACAATGAGCAGTTCTTC.

This clonotype was counted a few times. The chain is built from TRBV4-1 and TRBJ2-5, with TRBD2 matching 9 bases. This CDR3 is 17 amino acids long. With 0 bases clipped from V and 4 bases from J, the junction kept 9 bases outside the gene matches. CDR1 and CDR2 (germline): MGHRA, YSYEKL. The CDR3 loop reads CASSQDEGGGARETQYF. DNA of the CDR3: TGCGCCAGCAGCCAAGATGAGGGCGGGGGGGCCCGAGAGACCCAGTACTTC.